This T cell receptor beta chain was sequenced in a study of cytomegalovirus exposure and HLA in healthy donors. Study results and limitations: The authors judged a highly shared variant cluster likely a sequencing artifact.

Concerning this clone: Its target is unknown.

V lost 6 bases to trimming and J lost 0 bases, with 22 bases between them. Germline CDR1 is SGHRS and CDR2 is YFSETQ. The CDR3 has 19 amino acids. The PCR employed 60 Vbeta primers together with 13 Jbeta primers. The repertoire was sequenced with immunoSEQ multiplex PCR; TCRdb's copy has only in-frame clones and lacks some. Of 200,000 to 250,000 clones detected, under 90% appear once; the ten largest clones hold 1% to 1.5%. The TCR sequence derives from a human donor in good health. What was sequenced was PBMCs. This sequence joins TRBV5-1 and TRBJ2-6, with D unclear. Here the CDR3 reads CASNKNPAGMSSGANVLTF. In DNA form, the CDR3 reads TGCGCCAGCAACAAAAACCCCGCAGGCATGAGCTCTGGGGCCAACGTCCTGACTTTC.